These T cell receptor beta chains were read from a single sample in a study of shared clonotypes between healthy human individuals. Sequenced by immunoSEQ multiplex PCR; TCRdb stores in-frame clones only, minus some. The table lists approximately 2.5 million clones, approximately 94% of them singletons, with about 0.34% in the top ten. Specimen: naive CD4+ T cells from PBMCs. These receptors all come from a man younger than 30 in good health. Some clones in this sample may be carry-over from other donors' samples. Each CDR3 is given with its conserved first and last residue. D genes are given only for firm matches. Not every row has a clone size; where given, it reads once, few, many or a size class.

D gene: TRBD2; V gene: TRBV10-2; J gene: TRBJ2-1; clone size: .; CDR3 DNA: TGCGCCAGCAGATCAGGGTGGGGGAGGGGAGAGCAGTTCTTC; CDR3 protein: CASRSGWGRGEQFF
D gene: .; V gene: TRBV6-1; J gene: TRBJ1-2; clone size: once; CDR3 DNA: TGTGCCAGCAGTGAGCGGAAACTGCGGGCCTATGGCTACACCTTC; CDR3 protein: CASSERKLRAYGYTF
D gene: .; V gene: TRBV7-9; J gene: TRBJ2-2; clone size: .; CDR3 DNA: TGTGCCAGCAGCCCGATCAACACCGGGGAGCTGTTTTTT; CDR3 protein: CASSPINTGELFF
D gene: TRBD1; V gene: TRBV30; J gene: TRBJ2-3; clone size: .; CDR3 DNA: TGTGCCACCCAAAGCGCTCCGGGACAGGGAGGCCCCACAGATACGCAGTATTTT; CDR3 protein: CATQSAPGQGGPTDTQYF
D gene: TRBD1; V gene: TRBV5-1; J gene: TRBJ1-3; clone size: .; CDR3 DNA: TGCGCCAGCAGCTGGACAGGTGGAAACACCATATATTTT; CDR3 protein: CASSWTGGNTIYF
D gene: .; V gene: TRBV30; J gene: TRBJ1-5; clone size: .; CDR3 DNA: TGTGCCTGGGGGGCGACTGATAATCAGCCCCAGCATTTT; CDR3 protein: CAWGATDNQPQHF
D gene: .; V gene: TRBV28; J gene: TRBJ2-5; clone size: .; CDR3 DNA: TGTGCCAGCAGCAGAGGGCAAGAGACCCAGTACTTC; CDR3 protein: CASSRGQETQYF
D gene: .; V gene: TRBV10-2; J gene: TRBJ1-5; clone size: .; CDR3 DNA: TGCGCCAGCAGTCCGGGACATCAGCCCCAGCATTTT; CDR3 protein: CASSPGHQPQHF
D gene: TRBD2; V gene: TRBV5-4; J gene: TRBJ2-7; clone size: .; CDR3 DNA: TGTGCCAGCAGCTCTCAGGCGGGAGGGCTCTGGTACGAGCAGTACTTC; CDR3 protein: CASSSQAGGLWYEQYF
D gene: .; V gene: TRBV7-3; J gene: TRBJ2-7; clone size: .; CDR3 DNA: TGTGCCAGCAGCGCGTACTACGAGCAGTACTTC; CDR3 protein: CASSAYYEQYF
D gene: TRBD2; V gene: TRBV19; J gene: TRBJ2-1; clone size: .; CDR3 DNA: TGTGCCAGTAGTATATATGCGGGGGATAGCTCCTACAATGAGCAGTTCTTC; CDR3 protein: CASSIYAGDSSYNEQFF
D gene: TRBD1; V gene: TRBV28; J gene: TRBJ2-7; clone size: .; CDR3 DNA: TGTGCCAGCAGAGGACAGGGACACTACGAGCAGTACTTC; CDR3 protein: CASRGQGHYEQYF
D gene: TRBD2; V gene: TRBV4-1; J gene: TRBJ2-1; clone size: .; CDR3 DNA: TGCGCCAGAAGGAGGCGGGAGTGTGGGAATGAGCAGTTCTTC; CDR3 protein: CARRRRECGNEQFF
D gene: .; V gene: TRBV7-6; J gene: TRBJ2-3; clone size: .; CDR3 DNA: TGTGCCAGCAGCTTACTACAGGGACTTCTCACAGATACGCAGTATTTT; CDR3 protein: CASSLLQGLLTDTQYF
D gene: .; V gene: TRBV6-5; J gene: TRBJ2-4; clone size: .; CDR3 DNA: TGTGCCAGCAGTTACTCATACGGGGGCAACATTCAGTACTTC; CDR3 protein: CASSYSYGGNIQYF
D gene: .; V gene: TRBV18; J gene: TRBJ2-3; clone size: .; CDR3 DNA: TGTGCCAGCTCACCAATCCAGGTCCTCGGGAAAGATACGCAGTATTTT; CDR3 protein: CASSPIQVLGKDTQYF
D gene: TRBD1; V gene: TRBV5-5; J gene: TRBJ2-7; clone size: .; CDR3 DNA: TGTGCCAGCAGCTCCGGACAGGGGGCTGTGGACGAGCAGTACTTC; CDR3 protein: CASSSGQGAVDEQYF
D gene: .; V gene: TRBV7-3; J gene: TRBJ2-6; clone size: .; CDR3 DNA: TGTGCCAGCAGCACCCGACGGCCCGCTGGTTCCGGGGCCAACGTCCTGACTTTC; CDR3 protein: CASSTRRPAGSGANVLTF
D gene: .; V gene: TRBV4-1; J gene: TRBJ1-4; clone size: .; CDR3 DNA: TGCGCCAGCAGCCAAGATCAATTGAGGGCAACTAATGAAAAACTGTTTTTT; CDR3 protein: CASSQDQLRATNEKLFF
D gene: .; V gene: TRBV11-2; J gene: TRBJ1-3; clone size: .; CDR3 DNA: TGTGCCAGCAGCCCCCAGCTAGGGGTCAGCTCTGGAAACACCATATATTTT; CDR3 protein: CASSPQLGVSSGNTIYF
D gene: TRBD1; V gene: TRBV11-2; J gene: TRBJ1-2; clone size: .; CDR3 DNA: TGTGCCAGCAGCTCCATAGGACAGGGCGGCTGGAACTATGGCTACACCTTC; CDR3 protein: CASSSIGQGGWNYGYTF
D gene: TRBD1; V gene: TRBV28; J gene: TRBJ1-2; clone size: .; CDR3 DNA: TGTGCCAGCAATAGACCGGGACAGCAGATTTATGGCTACACCTTC; CDR3 protein: CASNRPGQQIYGYTF
D gene: .; V gene: TRBV7-8; J gene: TRBJ1-5; clone size: .; CDR3 DNA: TGTGCCAGCAGCCGAGGACCCTCAGGTAATCAGCCCCAGCATTTT; CDR3 protein: CASSRGPSGNQPQHF
D gene: .; V gene: TRBV4-2; J gene: TRBJ2-1; clone size: .; CDR3 DNA: TGTGCCAGCAGCCACCCCTCCTCCAATGAGCAGTTCTTC; CDR3 protein: CASSHPSSNEQFF
D gene: .; V gene: TRBV5-1; J gene: TRBJ2-5; clone size: once; CDR3 DNA: TGCGCCAGCAGCAGCATGGACAGCGAAGAGACCCAGTACTTC; CDR3 protein: CASSSMDSEETQYF
D gene: TRBD1; V gene: TRBV5-6; J gene: TRBJ1-1; clone size: .; CDR3 DNA: TGTGCCAGCAGCCCAGTCCCGGGACAGGGTCCGCGCGCTGAAGCTTTCTTT; CDR3 protein: CASSPVPGQGPRAEAFF
D gene: TRBD2; V gene: TRBV5-1; J gene: TRBJ2-1; clone size: .; CDR3 DNA: TGCGCCAGCAGCTTGGGTTCACTAGCGGGAGTCAATGAGCAGTTCTTC; CDR3 protein: CASSLGSLAGVNEQFF
D gene: .; V gene: TRBV30; J gene: TRBJ1-6; clone size: .; CDR3 DNA: TGTGCCTGGAGCGGGGATTCACCCCTCCACTTT; CDR3 protein: CAWSGDSPLHF
D gene: TRBD1; V gene: TRBV5-1; J gene: TRBJ2-7; clone size: .; CDR3 DNA: TGCGCCAGCAGCTCGACCAGGGGGAGCTACGAGCAGTACTTC; CDR3 protein: CASSSTRGSYEQYF
D gene: .; V gene: TRBV14; J gene: TRBJ2-3; clone size: .; CDR3 DNA: TGTGCCAGCAGCCAACTACGACAGAGGGATGGAGATACGCAGTATTTT; CDR3 protein: CASSQLRQRDGDTQYF
D gene: TRBD1; V gene: TRBV5-1; J gene: TRBJ1-1; clone size: .; CDR3 DNA: TGCGCCAGCAGCTTGGACAGGGGCGAGGGGTCTGAAGCTTTCTTT; CDR3 protein: CASSLDRGEGSEAFF
D gene: .; V gene: TRBV4-3; J gene: TRBJ2-5; clone size: .; CDR3 DNA: TGCGCCAGCAGCCAAGACCGAGCCAAGACCCAGTACTTC; CDR3 protein: CASSQDRAKTQYF
D gene: .; V gene: TRBV5-1; J gene: TRBJ1-4; clone size: once; CDR3 DNA: TGCGCCAGCAGCTTGACGCCCGCTAATGAAAAACTGTTTTTT; CDR3 protein: CASSLTPANEKLFF
D gene: .; V gene: TRBV27; J gene: TRBJ1-1; clone size: .; CDR3 DNA: TGTGCCAGCAGTTTTAGGTTCGGGTCGGGGGATACGAACACTGAAGCTTTCTTT; CDR3 protein: CASSFRFGSGDTNTEAFF
D gene: .; V gene: TRBV7-9; J gene: TRBJ2-1; clone size: .; CDR3 DNA: TGTGCCAGCAACACTAACCTTGTGGCGGCCTACAATGAGCAGTTCTTC; CDR3 protein: CASNTNLVAAYNEQFF
D gene: TRBD1; V gene: TRBV9; J gene: TRBJ1-3; clone size: .; CDR3 DNA: TGTGCCAGCAGCGTCCTAGACAGGGGCTCTGGAAACACCATATATTTT; CDR3 protein: CASSVLDRGSGNTIYF
D gene: .; V gene: TRBV5-1; J gene: TRBJ2-1; clone size: .; CDR3 DNA: TGCGCCAGCAGCTTGGAGCTTAGCTCCTACAATGAGCAGTTCTTC; CDR3 protein: CASSLELSSYNEQFF
D gene: .; V gene: TRBV27; J gene: TRBJ1-4; clone size: once; CDR3 DNA: TGTGCCACCCGGCCTATTATCGGTGAAAAACTGTTTTTT; CDR3 protein: CATRPIIGEKLFF
D gene: .; V gene: TRBV7-9; J gene: TRBJ1-1; clone size: .; CDR3 DNA: TGTGCCAGCAGCTCTCCGACGCGGTTTGGGACTGAAGCTTTCTTT; CDR3 protein: CASSSPTRFGTEAFF
D gene: TRBD1; V gene: TRBV5-1; J gene: TRBJ2-5; clone size: once; CDR3 DNA: TGCGCCAGCAGCATTAGACAGGGGGCGCTTTTAGAGACCCAGTACTTC; CDR3 protein: CASSIRQGALLETQYF
D gene: .; V gene: TRBV28; J gene: TRBJ2-7; clone size: once; CDR3 DNA: TGTGCCAGCAGTTTACGAGACTACGAGCAGTACTTC; CDR3 protein: CASSLRDYEQYF
D gene: .; V gene: TRBV18; J gene: TRBJ1-2; clone size: .; CDR3 DNA: TGTGCCAGCTCACTGACCGACACTTACTATGGCTACACCTTC; CDR3 protein: CASSLTDTYYGYTF
D gene: TRBD2; V gene: TRBV19; J gene: TRBJ2-5; clone size: .; CDR3 DNA: TGTGCCAGTAGTGGCCGGCTAGCGGGGGGCCAAGAGACCCAGTACTTC; CDR3 protein: CASSGRLAGGQETQYF
D gene: .; V gene: TRBV16; J gene: TRBJ2-2; clone size: .; CDR3 DNA: TGTGCCAGCAGCCAATATACAGACACCGGGGAGCTGTTTTTT; CDR3 protein: CASSQYTDTGELFF
D gene: TRBD1; V gene: TRBV28; J gene: TRBJ1-5; clone size: .; CDR3 DNA: TGTGCCAGCAACCCATCGCAGGGGGCGCTTAGGCAGCCCCAGCATTTT; CDR3 protein: CASNPSQGALRQPQHF
D gene: .; V gene: TRBV5-5; J gene: TRBJ2-5; clone size: .; CDR3 DNA: TGTGCCAGCAGCCCCGATCCGGGACTCCAAGAGACCCAGTACTTC; CDR3 protein: CASSPDPGLQETQYF
D gene: .; V gene: TRBV5-1; J gene: TRBJ2-1; clone size: once; CDR3 DNA: TGCGCCAGCAGCTTGTTGCCGTGGGGCGCAGGAGGGGATGAGCAGTTCTTC; CDR3 protein: CASSLLPWGAGGDEQFF
D gene: .; V gene: TRBV6-5; J gene: TRBJ2-3; clone size: .; CDR3 DNA: TGTGCCAGCAGTTCCCCCCGGGGCCGCACAGATACGCAGTATTTT; CDR3 protein: CASSSPRGRTDTQYF
D gene: TRBD2; V gene: TRBV9; J gene: TRBJ2-3; clone size: .; CDR3 DNA: TGTGCCAGCAGCGTAGCTGCGGGAGGGCAAGGAGATACGCAGTATTTT; CDR3 protein: CASSVAAGGQGDTQYF
D gene: .; V gene: TRBV2; J gene: TRBJ2-7; clone size: .; CDR3 DNA: TGTGCCAGCACTGGGGGGACCTACGAGCAGTACTTC; CDR3 protein: CASTGGTYEQYF
D gene: .; V gene: TRBV18; J gene: TRBJ2-7; clone size: .; CDR3 DNA: TGTGCCAGCTCCCAGGTTGGGTACGAGCAGTACTTC; CDR3 protein: CASSQVGYEQYF
D gene: .; V gene: TRBV2; J gene: TRBJ1-2; clone size: once; CDR3 DNA: TGTGCCAGCAGTGGGGGCAGGGTAAATGGCTACACCTTC; CDR3 protein: CASSGGRVNGYTF
D gene: TRBD1; V gene: TRBV6-5; J gene: TRBJ1-2; clone size: .; CDR3 DNA: TGTGCCAGCAGGACAGGGGGCAGCTATGGCTACACCTTC; CDR3 protein: CASRTGGSYGYTF
D gene: .; V gene: TRBV5-1; J gene: TRBJ1-1; clone size: .; CDR3 DNA: TGCGCCAGCAGCTTGGCCCGGACAGCTGAAGCTTTCTTT; CDR3 protein: CASSLARTAEAFF
D gene: .; V gene: TRBV21-1; J gene: TRBJ1-3; clone size: .; CDR3 DNA: TGTGCCAGCATTTGGACAAGATCGAGCTCTGGAAACACCATATATTTT; CDR3 protein: CASIWTRSSSGNTIYF